Below, 23 T cell receptor beta chains from the same sample are listed, as sequenced in a study of patients and donors after allogeneic stem cell transplantation. TCRdb itself ran the RT-PCR reads through MiXCR, one entry per CDR3 protein. The sample lists around 30,000 distinct CDR3 sequences, 8.1% occurring once. The specimen sequenced was blood, either unsorted or a sorted T cell fraction (not recorded which). All receptors derive from a human donor who was either an allogeneic HSCT recipient or a stem cell or donor lymphocyte infusion donor (not recorded which). It is not recorded whose cells these are; they may come from a transplant donor.

V and J are TRBV28 and TRBJ2-1, with 7 bases identical to TRBD1. The junction had 10 bases not matched to a gene; V was cut back by 6 bases and J by 8 bases. Germline V gene sequence: CDR1 MDHEN, CDR2 SYDVKM. This CDR3 has 14 amino acids. The CDR3 sequence: CASSSPDRADEQFF. The CDR3 DNA follows: TGTGCCAGCAGCTCTCCCGACAGGGCCGATGAGCAGTTCTTC.

At least ten counts were recorded for this clonotype. The chain uses TRBV11-2 and TRBJ2-1; TRBD2 matches at 9 bases. The CDR3 loop spans 16 amino acids. Per the germline V gene, CDR1 is SGHAT and CDR2 is FQNNGV. V dropped 4 bases and J dropped 0; count of bases not matched to a gene: 4. The CDR3 loop reads CASSSRSGGSYNEQFF. The CDR3 DNA sequence: TGTGCCAGCAGCTCCCGTAGCGGGGGCTCCTACAATGAGCAGTTCTTC.

This clonotype was counted only a few times. The chain is built from TRBV7-9 and TRBJ1-1; D ambiguous. Germline V lookup: CDR1 SEHNR, CDR2 FQNEAQ (reference sequence). The CDR3 has 13 residues. V lost 5 bases and J lost 0, with 7 bases in between. In nucleotides, the CDR3 is TGTGCCAGCAGCCGCAGTATGAACACTGAAGCTTTCTTT. Amino acid sequence: CASSRSMNTEAFF.

This clonotype has ten or more counts. The chain links TRBV7-9 to TRBJ1-2; D is unresolved. This CDR3 is built from 16 residues. V lost 1 base, J lost 1 base, and 13 bases lay in between. From germline, CDR1 is SEHNR and CDR2 FQNEAQ (reference sequence). CDR3 bases: TGTGCCAGCAGCTTAGGCGCGGTGGTGGATAACTATGGCTACACCTTC. Its protein is CASSLGAVVDNYGYTF.

This clonotype was seen at least ten times. V usage is TRBV5-1 and J usage is TRBJ2-5; 10 nucleotides align to TRBD1. This CDR3 is built from 15 residues. With 3 bases clipped from V and 5 bases from J, the junction kept 7 bases outside the gene matches. CDR1 and CDR2 from the germline V gene are SGHRS and YFSETQ. This CDR3 reads CASSSGQGLLETQYF. CDR3 nucleotides: TGCGCCAGCAGCTCGGGACAGGGGCTTTTGGAGACCCAGTACTTC.

The V and J genes are TRBV18 and TRBJ1-5; D gene ambiguous. CDR1 is KGHSH, CDR2 LQKENI, per germline. Between the trimmed V and J ends, which lost 2 bases and 2 bases, there was a span of 10 bases. This CDR3 spans 15 amino acids. This CDR3 is CASSPASFGNQPQHF. DNA of the CDR3: TGTGCCAGCTCACCAGCTAGCTTTGGCAATCAGCCCCAGCATTTT. The variable domain in full, completed from reference TRBV18 and TRBJ1-5, reads NAGVMQNPRHLVRRRGQEARLRCSPMKGHSHVYWYRQLPEEGLKFMVYLQKENIIDESGMPKERFSAEFPKEGPSILRIQQVVRGDSAAYFCASSPASFGNQPQHFGDGTRLSIL.

This clonotype was found many times. The J gene is TRBJ2-1, the V gene TRBV7-9, with 12 positions matching TRBD2. Per germline, CDR1 SEHNR and CDR2 FQNEAQ (reference sequence). V lost 5 bases, J lost 10 bases, and 3 bases stayed unmatched. The CDR3 totals 13 residues. CDR3 sequence: CASSGTSGREQFF. The CDR3, as DNA: TGTGCCAGCAGCGGGACTAGCGGGCGGGAGCAGTTCTTC.

The rearrangement uses TRBV7-2 and TRBJ2-1; D gene ambiguous. V lost 3 bases and J 8 bases, leaving 8 bases between the germline ends. Germline V gene lookup returns CDR1 SGHTA and CDR2 FQGNSA. The CDR3 consists of 12 residues. This chain's CDR3 is CASSFLYDEQFF. In DNA, the CDR3 is TGTGCCAGCAGCTTTTTATACGATGAGCAGTTCTTC. The entire variable domain, with the rest obtained from reference TRBV7-2 and TRBJ2-1, is as follows: GAGVSQSPSNKVTEKGKDVELRCDPISGHTALYWYRQSLGQGLEFLIYFQGNSAPDKSGLPSDRFSAERTGGSVSTLTIQRTQQEDSAVYLCASSFLYDEQFFGPGTRLTVL.

The V gene is TRBV18, the J gene TRBJ2-3, with TRBD2 as a possible D gene (5 bases). The CDR3 is 12 residues long. V gave up 0 bases and J gave up 13 bases, with 11 bases separating them. Germline lookup yields CDR1 KGHSH and CDR2 LQKENI. CDR3 region: CASSPPRDMKYF. The CDR3 DNA reads as TGTGCCAGCTCACCACCGAGGGATATGAAGTATTTT. Full variable domain (missing parts from reference TRBV18 and TRBJ2-3): NAGVMQNPRHLVRRRGQEARLRCSPMKGHSHVYWYRQLPEEGLKFMVYLQKENIIDESGMPKERFSAEFPKEGPSILRIQQVVRGDSAAYFCASSPPRDMKYFGPGTRLTVL.

This clonotype was found many times. This chain connects TRBV19 to TRBJ1-4; 7 nucleotides agree with TRBD1. The CDR3 runs 15 residues. V gave up 4 bases and J gave up 0 bases; unmatched junction bases: 2. The germline V gene has CDR1 LNHDA and CDR2 SQIVND (reference sequence). The DNA of the CDR3 is TGTGCCAGTAGTACCGGGACAGCAACTAATGAAAAACTGTTTTTT. It translates to CASSTGTATNEKLFF.

V gene TRBV3-1 combines with J gene TRBJ2-4; 7 nucleotides line up with TRBD1. The CDR3 has 18 amino acids. Germline V gene data show CDR1 as LGHDT and CDR2 as YNNKEL (reference sequence). V was clipped by 4 bases and J by 1 base; unmatched bases: 13. The CDR3 spells CASSPLVTGLIAKNIQYF. The CDR3 DNA reads as TGTGCCAGCAGCCCCCTAGTGACAGGGCTGATTGCCAAAAACATTCAGTACTTC.

This clonotype was counted only a few times. J is TRBJ2-7 and V is TRBV3-1; 12 positions agree with TRBD2. This CDR3 comprises 15 residues. Losses at the gene ends were 4 bases for V and 3 bases for J; bases not matched to a gene: 4. The germline CDR1 and CDR2 sequences are LGHDT and YNNKEL (reference sequence). The chain's CDR3 is CASSPGLAGSYEQYF. DNA for the CDR3: TGTGCCAGCAGCCCCGGACTAGCGGGAAGCTACGAGCAGTACTTC.

This clonotype appeared a few times. The J gene is TRBJ2-1, the V gene TRBV6-2 or TRBV6-3; D possibly matches TRBD1 or TRBD2 (5 bases each). The V gene lost 8 bases and the J gene lost 7 bases, with 12 bases spanning the gap. The CDR3 runs 12 residues. CDR1 is MNHEY and CDR2 is SVGEGT in the germline V gene. DNA of the CDR3: TGTGCCAGCTGGGACCCTCATAATGAGCAGTTCTTC. As protein: CASWDPHNEQFF.

This clonotype was counted a few times. The chain joins TRBV7-9 to TRBJ1-1; 8 positions agree with TRBD1. V gave up 2 bases and J gave up 3 bases; unmatched junction bases: 2. The CDR3 loop spans 14 amino acids. The germline CDR1 and CDR2 sequences are SEHNR and FQNEAQ (reference sequence). Here the CDR3 reads CASSLTGGDTEAFF. CDR3 DNA: TGTGCCAGCAGCTTAACAGGGGGTGACACTGAAGCTTTCTTT.

Only a few counts were recorded for this clonotype. The chain recombines TRBV2 with TRBJ1-5; D not resolved. The CDR3 length is 14 residues. Deletions cut 6 bases from V and 8 bases from J, with 17 bases between. Germline assignment: CDR1 SNHLY and CDR2 FYNNEI. CDR3 residues: CASRPLVGNEPQHF. The CDR3 DNA sequence: TGTGCCAGCAGACCCCTGGTGGGTAATGAGCCCCAGCATTTT. The full variable domain, in which reference TRBV2 and TRBJ1-5 provide the parts outside the CDR3, is EPEVTQTPSHQVTQMGQEVILRCVPISNHLYFYWYRQILGQKVEFLVSFYNNEISEKSEIFDDQFSVERPDGSNFTLKIRSTKLEDSAMYFCASRPLVGNEPQHFGDGTRLSIL.

This clonotype was recorded at least ten times. The genes are TRBV11-3 and TRBJ1-5; D gene ambiguous. CDR1 is SGHNT and CDR2 is YENEEA in the germline V gene. This CDR3 has 14 amino acids. V shed 5 bases and J shed 0 bases, with 8 bases lying between them. CDR3 DNA: TGTGCCAGCAGCAAAACTGGTAGCAATCAGCCCCAGCATTTT. Translated: CASSKTGSNQPQHF.

CDR3 protein: CAISDPGRLNTEAFF. The CDR3 DNA is TGTGCCATCAGTGACCCGGGACGGTTGAACACTGAAGCTTTCTTT. This chain uses TRBV10-3 with TRBJ1-1; a weak D match, TRBD1 (5 bases). V gave up 3 bases and J gave up 0 bases, with 11 bases separating them. The CDR3 contains 15 residues. Germline CDR1 reads ENHRY; CDR2 reads SYGVKD.

V and J are TRBV7-9 and TRBJ2-5, with D possibly TRBD1 on 6 matching bases. The CDR3 runs to 14 residues. Trimming cost V 3 bases and J 5 bases, with 13 bases left between them. Germline assignment: CDR1 SEHNR and CDR2 FQNEAQ (reference sequence). CDR3 region: CASSLNRVGETQYF. The CDR3 bases are TGTGCCAGCAGCTTGAACAGGGTAGGGGAGACCCAGTACTTC.

In this sample, this clonotype turned up many times. The chain employs TRBV2 and TRBJ2-2, with D possibly being TRBD1 (6 bases). In germline, CDR1 is SNHLY, CDR2 FYNNEI. CDR3 size: 14 residues. V was trimmed by 8 bases and J by 2 bases, leaving 12 bases between them. CDR3 bases: TGTGCCAGCTCCACAGGGCTCAACACCGGGGAGCTGTTTTTT. Translation gives CASSTGLNTGELFF.

This clonotype was seen at least ten times. The V and J genes are TRBV7-9 and TRBJ2-1; D not resolved. V was pared by 1 base and J by 6 bases, with 13 bases between. Germline CDR1 and CDR2: SEHNR and FQNEAQ (reference sequence). There are 15 residues in the CDR3. The CDR3 reads CASSLDGLPGNEQFF. In DNA, the CDR3 is TGTGCCAGCAGCTTAGATGGGCTACCTGGCAATGAGCAGTTCTTC.

This clonotype was observed a few times. The rearrangement uses TRBV5-1 and TRBJ2-7, with D perhaps matching TRBD1 or TRBD2 (5 bases each). V was clipped by 5 bases and J by 7 bases, with 22 bases between them. This CDR3 has 15 residues. Per the germline V gene, CDR1 is SGHRS and CDR2 is YFSETQ. CDR3 sequence (DNA): TGCGCCAGCAGTGGTTTCGGGACCGGAGGAGAGGAGCAGTACTTC. This sequence encodes CASSGFGTGGEEQYF.

This clonotype was seen at least ten times. This sequence joins TRBV29-1 and TRBJ1-2, with TRBD1 identical over 7 bases. Germline CDR1 reads SQVTM; CDR2 reads ANQGSEA. This CDR3 comprises 11 residues. The CDR3 DNA sequence: TGCAGTGGCAGGGGGAACTATGGCTACACCTTC. It translates to CSGRGNYGYTF. The whole variable domain, filled in from reference TRBV29-1 and TRBJ1-2, reads SAVISQKPSRDICQRGTSLTIQCQVDSQVTMMFWYRQQPGQSLTLIATANQGSEATYESGFVIDKFPISRPNLTFSTLTVSNMSPEDSSIYLCSGRGNYGYTFGSGTRLTVV.

This chain links TRBV19 with TRBJ2-2; D uncertain. Per germline, CDR1 LNHDA and CDR2 SQIVND (reference sequence). This CDR3 has 14 amino acids. V lost 3 bases to trimming and J lost 5 bases, with 10 bases between them. The CDR3 region has the DNA TGTGCCAGTAGTATCGGAGTACAAACCGGGGAGCTGTTTTTT. Its protein is CASSIGVQTGELFF.